The clone carrying this TCR beta chain was observed once. The antigen remains undetermined. Regarding donors, all were healthy bone marrow donors. The study ran its PCR with 60 Vbeta and 13 Jbeta primers. Method: immunoSEQ multiplex PCR; TCRdb's copy keeps in-frame clones and lacks some. The profile shows some 200,000 clones, roughly 80% of them singletons. The germline V gene encodes CDR1 SEHNR and CDR2 FQNEAQ (reference sequence). The CDR3 sequence is 13 residues long. Trimming removed 6 bases from V and 8 bases from J, with 13 bases in between. This record belongs to a study of cytomegalovirus exposure and HLA in healthy donors. Study results and caveats: Follow-up analysis later connected one missense variant in DCLRE1C with trimming of TCR beta V- and J-genes. An Asian-associated ancestry cluster reportedly showed fewer N-insertions than the roughly 700-donor mean in a later analysis. The authors confirmed in vitro that three CMV-associated chains were specific for CMV antigens.

The sequencing sample was made of PBMCs. The chain links TRBV7-9 to TRBJ2-2, with D perhaps matching TRBD1 (7 bases). The TCR originated in a woman aged 30 to 39 in good health and CMV-seronegative. The CDR3 is CASRGGGSGELFF. The CDR3 DNA sequence: TGTGCCAGCAGAGGAGGGGGCTCGGGGGAGCTGTTTTTT.